Described below is a single T cell receptor beta chain sequence and its context. V lost 4 bases to trimming and J lost 4 bases, with 13 bases between them. CDR1 MNHEY and CDR2 SVGAGI come from the germline V gene. CDR3 length: 14 amino acids. Authors' processing steps: Reference gene primers were amplified, and this amplification served to estimate nucleated cell counts. Measured with immunoSEQ multiplex PCR; TCRdb has only the in-frame clones, and not every one. The V and J calls and clone size are taken from that table; D and trimming were inferred from the DNA. The repertoire holds about 170,000 clones, with about four fifths as singletons. These data belong to a study of blood T cell repertoires in COVID-19. Study information: Donors in the United States, Italy and Spain gave samples during acute or convalescent COVID-19. In each case, the material was cDNA or gDNA derived from T cells, B-cell-depleted T cells, or PBMCs.

Followed longitudinally, the Seattle patients had been enrolled during active infection. Sequenced: peripheral blood. The TCR was taken from a woman older than 75 with COVID-19, enrolled during active disease. The V gene is TRBV6-5, the J gene TRBJ1-2, with D maybe TRBD1 (5 bases). The CDR3 spells CASSSRPRGYGYTF. DNA for the CDR3: TGTGCCAGCAGTTCTAGGCCTAGGGGCTATGGCTACACCTTC.